Here is one TCR beta chain with its context. Antigen: not known. This sample stems from a study of molecular identifiers for immune sequencing clone quantification. Study information: Five portions were made in replicates from RNA of roughly 21,000 or 96,000 naive CD8 cells, and four underwent sequencing.

Study-level results: Sharing of a barcode by identical TCR molecules could cause highly expanded clone sizes to be underestimated.

There are 17 residues in the CDR3. Trimming removed 4 bases from V and 5 bases from J, with 20 bases in between. CDR1 and CDR2 (germline): LGHDT, YNNKEL (reference sequence). TCRdb independently ran MiXCR on the PCR reads; one entry per CDR3 protein. This sample has a few hundred thousand distinct CDR3 sequences, with around 23% found just once. Naive CD8 T cell sorting was performed on the CD8+CD4-CCR7+CD45RA+ phenotype. The chain has TRBV3-1 and TRBJ1-4; no firm D call. The sample consisted of naive CD8+ T cells from blood, with Jurkat cell RNA spiked in. Subset reported: FACS-sorted CD8+CD4-CCR7+CD45RA+ naive T cells. The source is a human donor in good health. Some libraries in this study had Jurkat cell RNA spiked in. The CDR3 loop is CASSLSLLRRANEKLFF. The CDR3 nucleotides read TGTGCCAGCAGCCTAAGTCTATTAAGGAGAGCGAATGAAAAACTGTTTTTT.